This T cell receptor (beta chain) stems from a study of blood T cell repertoires in COVID-19. The CDR3 extends over 13 amino acids. The V end lost 6 bases, the J end lost 6 bases, and 9 bases lay between the germline ends. CDR1 is MRHNA and CDR2 is SNTAGT in the germline V gene. Profiling relied on immunoSEQ multiplex PCR, and the TCRdb table lists in-frame clones only, not all of them. The sample shows about 370,000 clones, around 89% of them seen only once. The material sequenced was PBMCs or T cells enriched from blood (not recorded which). V gene TRBV6-4 combines with J gene TRBJ1-6; D gene uncertain. This sequence was found in a young man who had recovered from COVID-19. The CDR3 here is CASRAGLNSPLHF. CDR3 bases: TGTGCCAGCAGGGCCGGACTTAATTCACCCCTCCACTTT.